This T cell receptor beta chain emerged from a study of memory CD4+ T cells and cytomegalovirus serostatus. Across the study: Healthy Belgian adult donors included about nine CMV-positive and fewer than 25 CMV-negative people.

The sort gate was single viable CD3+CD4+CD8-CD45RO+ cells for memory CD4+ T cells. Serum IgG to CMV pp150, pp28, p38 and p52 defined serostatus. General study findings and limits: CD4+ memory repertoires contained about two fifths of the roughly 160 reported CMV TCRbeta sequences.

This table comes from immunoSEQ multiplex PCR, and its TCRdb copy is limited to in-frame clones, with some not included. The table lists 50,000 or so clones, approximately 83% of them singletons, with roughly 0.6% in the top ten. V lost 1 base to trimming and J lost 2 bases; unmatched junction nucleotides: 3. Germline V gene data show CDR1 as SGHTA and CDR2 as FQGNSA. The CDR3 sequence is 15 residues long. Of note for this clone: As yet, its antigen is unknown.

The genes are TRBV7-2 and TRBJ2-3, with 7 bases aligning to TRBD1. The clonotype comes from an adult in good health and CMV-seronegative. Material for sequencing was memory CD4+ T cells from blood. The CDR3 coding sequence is TGTGCCAGCAGCTTAGGCGGACAGGACACAGATACGCAGTATTTT. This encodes CASSLGGQDTDTQYF.